These 20 T cell receptor beta chains originate from one sample sequenced in a study of T cell responses to AZD1222 COVID-19 vaccine. Profiled with immunoSEQ multiplex PCR; TCRdb holds only in-frame clones, not every one. The table includes 130,000 or so clones, about 94% detected once. Here the sequenced sample was peripheral blood, taken on day 0 of AZD1222 vaccination. These receptor sequences come from an adult in good health.

This chain connects TRBV6-5 to TRBJ2-2; D is unresolved. The germline gives CDR1 MNHEY, CDR2 SVGAGI. V was shortened by 6 bases and J by 0 bases, with 5 bases between the two germline ends. CDR3 length equals 13 residues. The CDR3 bases are TGTGCCAGCAGATCAGCGAACACCGGGGAGCTGTTTTTT. Its translation: CASRSANTGELFF.

This rearrangement joins TRBV30 to TRBJ2-3; D is unresolved. Trimming cost V 5 bases and J 0 bases, with 9 bases left between them. From germline, CDR1 is GTSNPN and CDR2 SVGIG (reference sequence). There are 13 residues in the CDR3. The CDR3 DNA sequence: TGTGCCTGGGACACAACTAGCACAGATACGCAGTATTTT. Translated: CAWDTTSTDTQYF.

This clone was seen just once. The chain carries TRBV3-1 (or the pseudogene TRBV3-2) and TRBJ1-1; D is undetermined. Trimming took 3 bases from V and 6 from J, leaving 14 bases between them. CDR1 is LGHDT and CDR2 is YNNKEL in the germline V gene (reference sequence). The CDR3 spans 14 residues. In nucleotides, the CDR3 is TGTGCCAGCAGCCAGGCCCCCGGCGGTTCTGAAGCTTTCTTT. It is translated as CASSQAPGGSEAFF.

V and J are TRBV7-9 and TRBJ2-1, with D unresolved. V lost 1 base to trimming and J lost 3 bases, with 7 bases between them. Per germline, CDR1 SEHNR and CDR2 FQNEAQ (reference sequence). The CDR3 contains 14 residues. CDR3 coding DNA: TGTGCCAGCAGCTTAGTACGCAGCTACAATGAGCAGTTCTTC. Translation gives CASSLVRSYNEQFF.

The chain recombines TRBV12-5 with TRBJ1-2; 7 bases align to TRBD1. This CDR3 is built from 13 residues. CDR1 is LGHNT and CDR2 is FRNRAP in the germline V gene. V shed 1 base, J shed 5 bases, and the junction held 1 base outside the gene matches. CDR3 sequence (DNA): TGTGCTAGTGGTTTGGAGACAGGGTATGGCTACACCTTC. Translating it yields CASGLETGYGYTF.

V and J are TRBV5-1 and TRBJ1-2, with D perhaps matching TRBD1 (6 bases). The germline V and J ends were trimmed by 2 bases and 6 bases, with 11 bases remaining between them. Germline loops: CDR1 SGHRS, CDR2 YFSETQ. CDR3 length: 13 amino acids. CDR3 nucleotides: TGCGCCAGCAGCTTAGGACAGTCAGATGGCTACACCTTC. Its translation is CASSLGQSDGYTF. Filled out from reference TRBV5-1 and TRBJ1-2, the complete variable domain reads KAGVTQTPRYLIKTRGQQVTLSCSPISGHRSVSWYQQTPGQGLQFLFEYFSETQRNKGNFPGRFSGRQFSNSRSEMNVSTLELGDSALYLCASSLGQSDGYTFGSGTRLTVV.

The chain combines TRBV19 with TRBJ1-4; D unclear. V was shortened by 4 bases and J by 0 bases, with 9 bases between the two germline ends. The V gene's germline CDR1 is LNHDA and CDR2 SQIVND (reference sequence). The CDR3 spans 15 residues. This CDR3 is CASSTLAATNEKLFF. CDR3 DNA sequence: TGTGCCAGTAGTACCTTGGCAGCAACTAATGAAAAACTGTTTTTT. Full variable domain (missing parts from reference TRBV19 and TRBJ1-4): DGGITQSPKYLFRKEGQNVTLSCEQNLNHDAMYWYRQDPGQGLRLIYYSQIVNDFQKGDIAEGYSVSREKKESFPLTVTSAQKNPTAFYLCASSTLAATNEKLFFGSGTQLSVL.

CDR3: CASSVVPANYGYTF. The DNA of the CDR3 is TGTGCCAGCAGCGTAGTACCAGCTAACTATGGCTACACCTTC. V usage is TRBV9 and J usage is TRBJ1-2; no firm D call. V was shortened by 0 bases and J by 0 bases, with 6 bases between the two germline ends. From germline, CDR1 is SGDLS and CDR2 YYNGEE. The CDR3 is 14 amino acids.

V usage is TRBV6-5 and J usage is TRBJ1-1; 7 positions agree with TRBD1. The CDR3 loop spans 15 amino acids. The V segment lost 2 bases and the J segment 7 bases; nucleotides outside the gene matches: 10. The germline CDR1 and CDR2 sequences are MNHEY and SVGAGI. CDR3 DNA: TGTGCCAGCAGTTACGGACCCCCGCAGGGGGATGAAGCTTTCTTT. Its protein is CASSYGPPQGDEAFF.

The CDR3 region is CASWTSGRPFSYEQYF. CDR3 sequence (DNA): TGCGCCAGCTGGACTAGCGGGAGACCCTTCAGCTACGAGCAGTACTTC. The J gene is TRBJ2-7, the V gene TRBV10-2; 13 bases fit TRBD2. The CDR3 is 16 residues long. Looked up from germline, CDR1 is WSHSY and CDR2 is SAAADI. Losses at the gene ends were 8 bases for V and 3 bases for J; bases not matched to a gene: 10.

This sequence joins TRBV6-4 and TRBJ1-6, with 7 bases aligning to TRBD1. In germline, CDR1 is MRHNA, CDR2 SNTAGT. V dropped 6 bases and J dropped 10; count of bases not matched to a gene: 6. CDR3 size: 13 residues. The CDR3 nucleotides read TGTGCCAGCAGAGACAGGGTCGGCTCACCCCTCCACTTT. It is translated as CASRDRVGSPLHF.

The rearrangement links TRBV11-3 to TRBJ1-5; the match to TRBD1 covers 7 bases. Germline-derived CDR1 and CDR2 are SGHNT and YENEEA. The length of the CDR3 is 17 residues. Trimming cost V 0 bases and J 2 bases; bases outside gene matches: 7. Here the CDR3 reads CASSLDRQGRGNQPQHF. CDR3 nucleotide sequence: TGTGCCAGCAGCTTAGATAGACAGGGCCGGGGCAATCAGCCCCAGCATTTT.

J is TRBJ1-3 and V is TRBV19; D is unclear. Germline V CDR1 and CDR2: LNHDA, SQIVND (reference sequence). Deletions cut 6 bases from V and 0 bases from J, with 12 bases between. This CDR3 contains 15 residues. The chain's CDR3 is CASSLRQSSGNTIYF. The CDR3 bases are TGTGCCAGTAGCCTCAGGCAGAGCTCTGGAAACACCATATATTTT.

This chain links TRBV9 with TRBJ2-7; 8 nucleotides line up with TRBD2. The CDR3 has 15 residues. Germline CDR1 reads SGDLS; CDR2 reads YYNGEE. Trimming removed 0 bases from V and 2 bases from J; junction bases left unmatched: 4. The CDR3 DNA is TGTGCCAGCAGCGTAGGCAGCGGGGGAACCTACGAGCAGTACTTC. It translates to CASSVGSGGTYEQYF.

The chain is built from TRBV6-5 and TRBJ2-7; weak D call: TRBD2 (6 bases). V dropped 2 bases and J dropped 7 bases, with 15 bases sitting between them. The CDR3 covers 14 residues. The germline V gene has CDR1 MNHEY and CDR2 SVGAGI. The CDR3 reads CASSYAGLPWEQYF. CDR3 nucleotides: TGTGCCAGCAGTTACGCGGGGCTCCCCTGGGAGCAGTACTTC.

The rearrangement uses TRBV10-3 and TRBJ1-2; no firm D call. V was cut by 10 bases and J by 4 bases, with 7 bases left in between. The CDR3 contains 10 residues. Germline CDR1 is ENHRY and CDR2 is SYGVKD. The CDR3 nucleotides are TGTGCCACCGGTGCCTATGGCTACACCTTC. This sequence encodes CATGAYGYTF.

The chain couples TRBV18 to TRBJ2-1, with TRBD2 matching 10 bases. Per germline, CDR1 KGHSH and CDR2 LQKENI. Germline trimming cut 3 bases from V and 0 bases from J; bases unmatched to any gene: 8. This CDR3 is built from 18 residues. The CDR3 protein is CASSPTTGTSASYNEQFF. CDR3 DNA: TGTGCCAGCTCACCGACAACCGGGACTAGCGCCTCCTACAATGAGCAGTTCTTC. The full variable domain, completed using reference TRBV18 and TRBJ2-1, is NAGVMQNPRHLVRRRGQEARLRCSPMKGHSHVYWYRQLPEEGLKFMVYLQKENIIDESGMPKERFSAEFPKEGPSILRIQQVVRGDSAAYFCASSPTTGTSASYNEQFFGPGTRLTVL.

This chain connects TRBV3-1 (or the pseudogene TRBV3-2) to TRBJ1-1, with D unresolved. This CDR3 is 15 amino acids long. V shed 1 base and J shed 2 bases, with 11 bases lying between them. Germline lookup yields CDR1 LGHDT and CDR2 YNNKEL (reference sequence). In DNA form, the CDR3 reads TGTGCCAGCAGCCAAGCCCACACCTTTAACACTGAAGCTTTCTTT. It is translated as CASSQAHTFNTEAFF.

This rearrangement joins TRBV14 to TRBJ2-3; 7 bases fit TRBD2. There are 14 residues in the CDR3. The V gene end was trimmed by 6 bases and the J gene end by 4 bases; junction bases not matched to a gene: 7. Per germline, CDR1 SGHDN and CDR2 FVKESK. This CDR3 is CASSSSGKADTQYF. For the CDR3, the DNA is TGTGCCAGCAGTTCGAGCGGGAAGGCAGATACGCAGTATTTT.

The chain uses TRBV19 and TRBJ1-2; D is uncertain. Germline lookup yields CDR1 LNHDA and CDR2 SQIVND (reference sequence). Trimming took 1 base from V and 4 from J, leaving 16 bases between them. This CDR3 has 16 amino acids. In nucleotides, the CDR3 is TGTGCCAGTAGTATAGGCCAGAAAGAATTTGTCTATGGCTACACCTTC. Its translation is CASSIGQKEFVYGYTF.